This T cell receptor beta chain appears in the sequencing data of a study of T cells of healthy individuals. TCRdb reprocessed the 5' RACE reads with MiXCR, giving one entry per CDR3 protein. The data show 75,000 to 95,000 distinct CDR3 sequences, roughly 5.1% seen once. Concerning this clonotype itself: Since a much larger clone is just one base distant, this may be a read error.

The CDR3 runs 14 residues. Trimming removed 6 bases from V and 6 bases from J; junction bases left unmatched: 11. This TCR derives from a female donor in good health. The chain combines TRBV12-3 or TRBV12-4 with TRBJ2-7, with 7 bases aligning to TRBD2. CDR3: CASSRVTGGAEQYF. In nucleotides, the CDR3 is TGTGCCAGCAGCCGAGTAACGGGAGGAGCCGAGCAGTACTTC.